This entry lists 3 T cell receptor beta chains sequenced from one sample in a study of blood T cells in healthy people across ages. Combining a sample-barcoded 5' primer with a J-beta primer mix, a second PCR ran for 7 to 11 cycles. TCRdb recomputed calls from the 5' RACE reads with MiXCR, one row per CDR3 protein. This table holds approximately 820,000 distinct CDR3 sequences, approximately 44% found once. Sequencing used blood. These TCRs come from a man aged 55 to 69 in good health.

The V gene is TRBV18, the J gene TRBJ2-1; 7 positions match TRBD2. Near its end, the DNA agrees better with TRBJ2-7, so the J call may be wrong. The CDR3 covers 17 residues. Germline V gene data show CDR1 as KGHSH and CDR2 as LQKENI. This CDR3 is CASSLNRRGSSYNEQYF. CDR3 DNA sequence: TGTGCCAGCTCACTCAACCGACGCGGGAGTTCCTACAATGAGCAGTACTTC.

V gene TRBV9 combines with J gene TRBJ2-7; 7 bases align to TRBD1. The CDR3 has 14 amino acids. J lost 3 bases, V lost 0 bases, and 3 bases had no gene match. The germline V gene encodes CDR1 SGDLS and CDR2 YYNGEE. CDR3 sequence (DNA): TGTGCCAGCAGCGTAGCGACAGGGAACTACGAGCAGTACTTC. Translated, it gives CASSVATGNYEQYF.

This clonotype was observed a handful of times. V and J are TRBV20-1 and TRBJ2-5; D gene ambiguous. The length of the CDR3 is 13 residues. Germline CDR1 and CDR2: DFQATT and SNEGSKA (reference sequence). V was shortened by 5 bases and J by 1 base, with 11 bases between the two germline ends. CDR3 region: CSASRNLQETQYF. The CDR3 bases are TGCAGTGCTTCCAGGAACCTCCAAGAGACCCAGTACTTC.